A single sample is the source of the 18 T cell receptor beta chains below, sequenced in a study of T cell responses to AZD1222 COVID-19 vaccine. The repertoire was sequenced with immunoSEQ multiplex PCR; TCRdb's copy has only in-frame clones and lacks some. The sample gives around 85,000 clones, roughly 90% of which show up once; around 1.4% is in the top ten. The sequences come from peripheral blood, collected 28 days after the second AZD1222 dose. These receptor sequences come from an adult who received the AZD1222 COVID-19 vaccine.

The chain employs TRBV4-1 and TRBJ1-4; D uncertain. CDR3 length: 14 amino acids. V lost 4 bases, J lost 2 bases, and 8 bases lay in between. Per the germline V gene, CDR1 is MGHRA and CDR2 is YSYEKL. DNA of the CDR3: TGCGCCAGCAGCCCCCCGGGGACTAATGAAAAACTGTTTTTT. It codes for CASSPPGTNEKLFF.

V usage is TRBV9 and J usage is TRBJ1-6, with a weak D call TRBD1 (6 bases). Germline V gene lookup returns CDR1 SGDLS and CDR2 YYNGEE. The CDR3 runs to 14 residues. V lost 0 bases and J lost 9, with 10 bases in between. The CDR3 region is CASSVVQGGSPLHF. The CDR3 DNA is TGTGCCAGCAGCGTAGTCCAAGGGGGTTCACCCCTCCACTTT.

As DNA, the CDR3 is TGTGCCAGCAGCCGCACAGGGGACGGTACAGCTTTCTTT. Encoded protein: CASSRTGDGTAFF. This chain connects TRBV5-6 to TRBJ1-1, with 7 bases identical to TRBD1. This CDR3 has 13 amino acids. CDR1 SGHDT and CDR2 YYEEEE come from the germline V gene. V was pared by 4 bases and J by 10 bases, with 10 bases of the junction left unmatched.

This chain links TRBV7-3 with TRBJ1-2, with D possibly TRBD1 on 5 matching bases. Germline-derived CDR1 and CDR2 are SGHTA and FQGTGA. The CDR3 runs 17 residues. Trimming cost V 1 base and J 6 bases, with 21 bases left between them. CDR3 nucleotide sequence: TGTGCCAGCAGCTTAAGCGGGGGGTCAGGGAGGGTCAATGGCTACACCTTC. Its translation: CASSLSGGSGRVNGYTF.

V gene TRBV9 combines with J gene TRBJ2-3, with D perhaps TRBD1 or TRBD2 (5 bases each). The CDR3 runs to 16 residues. Trimming took 4 bases from V and 0 from J, leaving 15 bases between them. Germline lookup yields CDR1 SGDLS and CDR2 YYNGEE. CDR3 region: CASSPKGGGSTDTQYF. The CDR3 DNA reads as TGTGCCAGCAGCCCCAAGGGTGGGGGTAGCACAGATACGCAGTATTTT. Based on the CDR3 plus reference TRBV9 and TRBJ2-3, the full variable domain is DSGVTQTPKHLITATGQRVTLRCSPRSGDLSVYWYQQSLDQGLQFLIQYYNGEERAKGNILERFSAQQFPDLHSELNLSSLELGDSALYFCASSPKGGGSTDTQYFGPGTRLTVL.

CDR3 bases: TGTGCCAGCAGTCCTCCGGGAACCAAGAACACTGAAGCTTTCTTT. Translation gives CASSPPGTKNTEAFF. V is TRBV27 and J is TRBJ1-1; D gene uncertain. The CDR3 is made up of 15 amino acids. V was shortened by 5 bases and J by 1 base, with 14 bases between the two germline ends. The germline V gene has CDR1 MNHEY and CDR2 SMNVEV (reference sequence).

The genes are TRBV18 and TRBJ2-7; 10 positions match TRBD1. The CDR3 has 14 amino acids. V shed 2 bases and J 2 bases; nucleotides not matched to a gene: 0. Germline CDR1 KGHSH, CDR2 LQKENI. The CDR3 protein is CASSPGTGAYEQYF. The CDR3 coding sequence is TGTGCCAGCTCACCAGGGACAGGGGCCTACGAGCAGTACTTC.

V gene TRBV2 combines with J gene TRBJ1-3; weak D call: TRBD1 (5 bases). Germline V gene data show CDR1 as SNHLY and CDR2 as FYNNEI. Trimming removed 11 bases from V and 0 bases from J, with 17 bases in between. This CDR3 region has 15 residues. The CDR3 here is CAGRGGFGSGNTIYF. In nucleotides, the CDR3 is TGTGCCGGAAGGGGAGGGTTCGGCTCTGGAAACACCATATATTTT.

V gene TRBV7-9 combines with J gene TRBJ2-3; 7 bases are a match to TRBD2. Unmatched junction bases numbered 11, after V lost 5 bases and J lost 0 bases. The CDR3 covers 17 residues. The V gene's germline CDR1 is SEHNR and CDR2 FQNEAQ (reference sequence). The CDR3 sequence: CASSLIRTRPSTDTQYF. DNA for the CDR3: TGTGCCAGCAGCCTCATCAGGACTAGACCTAGCACAGATACGCAGTATTTT.

The chain is built from TRBV28 and TRBJ1-1; D is possibly TRBD1 (6 bases). Germline-derived CDR1 and CDR2 are MDHEN and SYDVKM. The CDR3 totals 16 residues. CDR3 sequence: CRTVQKWGNMNTEAFF. CDR3 nucleotide sequence: TGTAGGACAGTGCAAAAGTGGGGCAATATGAACACTGAAGCTTTCTTT.

CDR3 amino acids: CASSYLRSDYNEQFF. CDR3 sequence (DNA): TGTGCCAGCAGTTACCTTCGCAGCGACTACAATGAGCAGTTCTTC. J is TRBJ2-1 and V is TRBV6-2 or TRBV6-3; D call uncertain. There are 15 residues in the CDR3. In germline, CDR1 is MNHEY, CDR2 SVGEGT. The V gene lost 2 bases and the J gene lost 3 bases, with 11 bases spanning the gap.

Only one count was recorded for this clone. V and J are TRBV10-2 and TRBJ2-4; 7 bases agree with TRBD1. Germline V gives CDR1 WSHSY, CDR2 SAAADI. The CDR3 is 15 amino acids. The V gene end was trimmed by 3 bases and the J gene end by 1 base; junction bases not matched to a gene: 3. Here the CDR3 DNA reads TGCGCCAGCAGTGACAGGGGGATGGCCAAAAACATTCAGTACTTC. Translating gives CASSDRGMAKNIQYF.

The V and J genes are TRBV19 and TRBJ2-7; 11 bases match TRBD2. Losses at the gene ends were 3 bases for V and 3 bases for J; bases not matched to a gene: 7. The CDR3 has 16 residues. Germline CDR1 LNHDA, CDR2 SQIVND (reference sequence). The CDR3 coding sequence is TGTGCCAGTAGTATGGGGGCCCTAGCGGGGGGCTACGAGCAGTACTTC. This translates into CASSMGALAGGYEQYF.

The J gene is TRBJ1-1, the V gene TRBV5-5, with TRBD1 matching over 11 bases. The CDR3 extends over 15 amino acids. Germline V gene sequence: CDR1 SGHKS, CDR2 YYEKEE (reference sequence). The V segment lost 4 bases and the J segment 4 bases; nucleotides outside the gene matches: 6. The CDR3 DNA reads TGTGCCAGCAGCCGGACAGGGGGCAGGCGCACTGAAGCTTTCTTT. Translated, it gives CASSRTGGRRTEAFF.

The genes are TRBV30 and TRBJ2-1; D is undetermined. Per germline, CDR1 GTSNPN and CDR2 SVGIG (reference sequence). The CDR3 sequence is 12 residues long. V gave up 0 bases and J gave up 9 bases, with 9 bases separating them. The CDR3 reads CAWSVLAGEQFF. The CDR3 DNA is TGTGCCTGGAGTGTATTAGCCGGTGAGCAGTTCTTC.

The gene calls are TRBV5-8 and TRBJ2-3; possible D gene TRBD1, 6 bases. Deletions cut 4 bases from V and 5 bases from J, with 14 bases between. Germline CDR1 SGHTS, CDR2 YDEGEE. The CDR3 runs 14 residues. In DNA form, the CDR3 reads TGTGCCAGCAGCCTCTCTGGGGGCAAAGATACGCAGTATTTT. It translates to CASSLSGGKDTQYF.

The chain has TRBV19 and TRBJ1-6; D unresolved. The germline V gene has CDR1 LNHDA and CDR2 SQIVND (reference sequence). CDR3 length: 15 amino acids. Trimming took off 5 bases at V and 2 bases at J, with 10 bases between the two ends. CDR3 protein: CASSGGTTYNSPLHF. DNA of the CDR3: TGTGCCAGTAGTGGAGGCACAACCTATAATTCACCCCTCCACTTT.

The V and J genes are TRBV28 and TRBJ2-2, with 8 positions matching TRBD2. V dropped 5 bases and J dropped 1; count of bases not matched to a gene: 3. From germline, CDR1 is MDHEN and CDR2 SYDVKM. The CDR3 consists of 15 residues. The CDR3 loop reads CASSTAGENTGELFF. The CDR3 DNA follows: TGTGCCAGCAGTACAGCGGGGGAGAACACCGGGGAGCTGTTTTTT.